The rows below give T cell receptor beta chains drawn from one sample of a study of shared clonotypes between healthy human individuals. Profiling relied on immunoSEQ multiplex PCR, and the TCRdb table lists in-frame clones only, not all of them. The data hold approximately 810,000 clones, with roughly 92% observed a single time. What was sequenced was naive CD8+ T cells sorted from blood. All receptors come from a man aged 30 to 45 in good health. Each CDR3 is given with its conserved first and last residue. A clone size is listed for some rows: how often the clone was seen (once, few, many), or a class if it is expanded.

>-|TRBV15|TRBJ2-1
CATSSQGSEQFF
>-|TRBV6-8|TRBJ2-7
CASSYSGLAGRSSYEQYF
>-|TRBV11-2|TRBJ2-7
CASSLARREVYEQYF
>once|TRBV2|TRBJ2-7
CASVGEAYEQYF
>-|TRBV27|TRBJ2-7
CASKTGVSSYEQYF
>once|TRBV10-1|TRBJ2-1
CASSEARYSYNEQFF
>-|TRBV6-6|TRBJ2-7
CASSHYSGTGAYEQYF
>once|TRBV6-6|TRBJ1-4
CASSLESFGEKLFF
>few|TRBV11-2|TRBJ2-7
CASSPGRDPYEQYF
>once|TRBV27|TRBJ2-1
CASSLGSSSYNEQFF
>once|TRBV28|TRBJ2-7
CASSFGLAGPFSYEQYF
>-|TRBV5-1|TRBJ2-7
CASNQGTGSYEQYF
>-|TRBV15|TRBJ2-7
CATSRARSLGEQYF
>-|TRBV15|TRBJ2-3
CATSRPGNTQYF
>-|TRBV10-3|TRBJ2-7
CAMRAASSYEQYF
>-|TRBV7-9|TRBJ1-1
CASKDSLNTEAFF
>-|TRBV4-1|TRBJ1-1
CASSQIGGRTEAFF
>-|TRBV5-4|TRBJ2-3
CASSGQGLTDTQYF
>-|TRBV11-2|TRBJ2-5
CASSPAAFQETQYF
>-|TRBV6-1|TRBJ2-7
CASRVETGFYEQYF
>-|TRBV28|TRBJ2-7
CASSRLTSELEQYF
>-|TRBV18|TRBJ2-7
CASSPELEAYEQYF